The rows below give T cell receptor beta chains drawn from one sample of a study of PD-1 blockade in mismatch repair-deficient tumors. Sequencing used immunoSEQ multiplex PCR; TCRdb keeps in-frame clones, though not all of them. In the table there are approximately 63,000 clones, about nine tenths of which are singletons. The sample in question was peripheral blood, obtained 52 weeks after starting pembrolizumab. These receptors came from an adult with mismatch repair-deficient cancer. Both conserved end residues are part of each CDR3. The D gene is left open where the match is weak. Clone size appears in some rows only: once, few, many, or a class for an expanded clone.

>.|TRBV28|TRBJ2-7|once
TGTGCCAGCAGTTTTGGATTTAGGAGCTCCTACGAGCAGTACTTC
CASSFGFRSSYEQYF
>TRBD1|TRBV19|TRBJ1-1|.
TGTGCCAGTAGTTCCTTCAACAGGGGAGGGACTGAAGCTTTCTTT
CASSSFNRGGTEAFF
>.|TRBV9|TRBJ2-7|.
TGTGCCAGCAGCGTAGTTCCAAATAGCAGGCGCTCCTACGAGCAGTACTTC
CASSVVPNSRRSYEQYF
>.|TRBV7-9|TRBJ1-2|.
TGTGCCAGCAGCTTAGGGTCCAGGGGCAACTATGGCTACACCTTC
CASSLGSRGNYGYTF
>.|TRBV30|TRBJ2-1|.
TGTGCCTGGGCAACTAAGTGGAATGAGCAGTTCTTC
CAWATKWNEQFF
>TRBD2|TRBV9|TRBJ2-2|.
TGTGCCAGCAGCGGGGGGACTAGCGGGAATTTGGCCGGGGAGCTGTTTTTT
CASSGGTSGNLAGELFF
>.|TRBV29-1|TRBJ1-2|.
TGCAGCGTTTCGGAGCAGGGGAACTATGGCTACACCTTC
CSVSEQGNYGYTF
>TRBD2|TRBV30|TRBJ2-3|.
TGTGCCTGGAGTGTACGACTAGCGGGAGGGCCCCCAGATACGCAGTATTTT
CAWSVRLAGGPPDTQYF
>.|TRBV10-3|TRBJ1-1|.
TGTGCCACCCGACAGAGCTTCACTGAAGCTTTCTTT
CATRQSFTEAFF
>.|TRBV5-6|TRBJ2-7|.
TGTGCCAGCAGCTTATTCTCCAGGTATACCTACGAGCAGTACTTC
CASSLFSRYTYEQYF
>.|TRBV6-5|TRBJ1-1|.
TGTGCCAGCAGGACAGGTTCTAACACTGAAGCTTTCTTT
CASRTGSNTEAFF
>.|TRBV6-5|TRBJ2-7|.
TGTGCCAGCAGTTACCCGGATAACGAGCAGTACTTC
CASSYPDNEQYF
>.|TRBV14|TRBJ1-2|.
TGTGCCAGCAGCCCATACAGGGACCCCTTCTATGGCTACACCTTC
CASSPYRDPFYGYTF
>.|TRBV29-1|TRBJ1-3|.
TGCAGCGTTGAATACGGACAGGGAAACACCATATATTTT
CSVEYGQGNTIYF
>.|TRBV5-4|TRBJ2-5|.
TGTGCCAGCAGCTTGGGCGAGGGTAGAGCCCAAGAGACCCAGTACTTC
CASSLGEGRAQETQYF
>.|TRBV11-2|TRBJ2-4|.
TGTGCCAGCAGCTTAGATATGATGGATTGGGGACGGTCAAAAAACATTCAGTACTTC
CASSLDMMDWGRSKNIQYF
>TRBD1|TRBV29-1|TRBJ2-7|.
TGCAGCGTCGAGGACAGGGGCGGTTCCTACGAGCAGTACTTC
CSVEDRGGSYEQYF
>.|TRBV13|TRBJ2-5|.
TGTGCCAGCAGCTTGCGGGTGGGGGAGACCCAGTACTTC
CASSLRVGETQYF
>TRBD1|TRBV6-1|TRBJ2-7|.
TGTGCCAGCCGGACAGGGCCCTACGAGCAGTACTTC
CASRTGPYEQYF
>TRBD1|TRBV2|TRBJ2-3|.
TGTGCCAGCGGACAGGTCGATACGCAGTATTTT
CASGQVDTQYF
>.|TRBV6-1|TRBJ1-4|.
TGTGCCAGCAGTGGGGATACGAGGGCAACTAATGAAAAACTGTTTTTT
CASSGDTRATNEKLFF
>TRBD2|TRBV29-1|TRBJ2-5|once
TGCAGCGCCCGGGGACTAGCGGGGACCGGGGAGACCCAGTACTTC
CSARGLAGTGETQYF
>.|TRBV4-1|TRBJ2-1|.
TGCGCCAGCAGCCATATTTTACAGGGAGACGAGCAGTTCTTC
CASSHILQGDEQFF
>.|TRBV19|TRBJ1-1|.
TGTGCCAGTAGTATAGGACAGGAAGCTTTCTTT
CASSIGQEAFF
>.|TRBV5-1|TRBJ2-7|.
TGCGCCAGCAGCTTGGCTACCGGGACGGCGAGATACGAGCAGTACTTC
CASSLATGTARYEQYF
>.|TRBV10-1|TRBJ2-1|once
TGCGCCAGCAGCGAAAAGGGGAATTACAATGAGCAGTTCTTC
CASSEKGNYNEQFF
>TRBD2|TRBV7-8|TRBJ2-3|.
TGTGCCAGCAGCACCCGGACTAGCGGGAGCACAGATACGCAGTATTTT
CASSTRTSGSTDTQYF
>TRBD2|TRBV13|TRBJ2-1|.
TGTGCCAGCAGCTTAGTTATTAGCGGGAGCGAAAATGAGCAGTTCTTC
CASSLVISGSENEQFF
>TRBD1|TRBV14|TRBJ1-4|.
TGTGCCAGCAGCCCTAGGACAGGGGGCGGTGAAAAACTGTTTTTT
CASSPRTGGGEKLFF
>TRBD2|TRBV4-3|TRBJ2-7|.
TGCGCCAGCAGCCAGCCCGGGACTAGGGACGAGCAGTACTTC
CASSQPGTRDEQYF
>TRBD2|TRBV4-1|TRBJ2-1|.
TGCGCCAGCAGCCCGCAGGGACTAGCGGGAGACAATGAGCAGTTCTTC
CASSPQGLAGDNEQFF
>TRBD2|TRBV9|TRBJ2-2|.
TGTGCCAGCAGCGGAACCGTAGCGGGAGTGGGGCCCGGGGAGCTGTTTTTT
CASSGTVAGVGPGELFF
>TRBD1|TRBV5-8|TRBJ1-5|.
TGTGCCAGCAGCTTGGGGACAGGAAATCAGCCCCAGCATTTT
CASSLGTGNQPQHF
>TRBD1|TRBV19|TRBJ1-5|few
TGTGCCAGTAGTAGCGACAGGGGGCCTAATCAGCCCCAGCATTTT
CASSSDRGPNQPQHF
>.|TRBV19|TRBJ2-5|.
TGTGCCAGTAGTATGGAGCAGGGTGGAGAGACCCAGTACTTC
CASSMEQGGETQYF
>TRBD2|TRBV30|TRBJ2-7|.
TGTGCCTGGAGTGTACTGCGGCTAGCGGCCTCCTACGAGCAGTACTTC
CAWSVLRLAASYEQYF
>.|TRBV28|TRBJ1-3|.
TGTGCCAGCAGTTTCGAGGGTTCGGGAAACACCATATATTTT
CASSFEGSGNTIYF
>.|TRBV13|TRBJ2-4|.
TGTGCCAGCACCGAACAGGGCCGGATCGGAGCCAAAAACATTCAGTACTTC
CASTEQGRIGAKNIQYF
>.|TRBV25-1|TRBJ1-1|.
TGTGCCAGCGGAACAGGGAGTGAAGCTTTCTTT
CASGTGSEAFF
>.|TRBV7-9|TRBJ2-6|once
TGTGCCAGCAGCCCCCAAGGGGGGGCTGGGGCCAACGTCCTGACTTTC
CASSPQGGAGANVLTF
>.|TRBV6-1|TRBJ1-2|.
TGTGCCAGCAGAAGCGGCAGGGACTATGGCTACACCTTC
CASRSGRDYGYTF
>.|TRBV10-3|TRBJ1-1|.
TGTGCCATCAGTGAACGGGGACCTGTAAACACTGAAGCTTTCTTT
CAISERGPVNTEAFF
>.|TRBV4-1|TRBJ1-2|.
TGCGCCAGCAGCCAAGTCATTTGGGAACACAGGACCTATGGCTACACCTTC
CASSQVIWEHRTYGYTF
>TRBD2|TRBV11-2|TRBJ2-3|.
TGTGCCAGCAGCTTACTGCTTCTAGCGGGCAGCACAGATACGCAGTATTTT
CASSLLLLAGSTDTQYF
>.|TRBV19|TRBJ2-1|.
TGTGCCAGTAACCAAGAGGCGGGGTACAATGAGCAGTTCTTC
CASNQEAGYNEQFF
>TRBD1|TRBV7-2|TRBJ2-3|.
TGTGCCAGCAGCTTAGGGGGACAGGGACTCACAGATACGCAGTATTTT
CASSLGGQGLTDTQYF
>TRBD1|TRBV2|TRBJ1-5|.
TGTGCCAGCAGAGACAGGGGTAGCAATCAGCCCCAGCATTTT
CASRDRGSNQPQHF
>.|TRBV5-1|TRBJ2-5|.
TGCGCCAGCAGCTTGGGGCGTCAAGAGACCCAGTACTTC
CASSLGRQETQYF